This entry concerns a single T cell receptor (beta chain). The sample originates from a study of CD8 T cells in ankylosing spondylitis. Trimming took 3 bases from V and 7 from J; bases not matched to a gene: 9. This CDR3 region has 15 residues. Germline V gene data show CDR1 as DFQATT and CDR2 as SNEGSKA (reference sequence). For TCR beta, libraries came from quantitative 5'-RACE with molecular barcodes. TCRdb processed the 5' RACE reads anew with MiXCR; each CDR3 protein has one entry. Among about 210,000 distinct CDR3 sequences listed, roughly 8.2% were seen once. This chain uses TRBV20-1 with TRBJ2-1, with TRBD1 matching over 10 bases. The material sequenced was blood, either unsorted or a sorted T cell fraction (not recorded which). The TCR comes from a female donor with ankylosing spondylitis or in good health (not recorded which). This CDR3 reads CSASGQGVKPNEQFF. CDR3 sequence (DNA): TGCAGTGCTAGTGGACAGGGGGTAAAGCCGAATGAGCAGTTCTTC.